The present entry profiles one TCR beta chain with its context. The sample holds many counts of this clonotype. Its binding antigen is unknown. No per-base quality is available; no much larger clone lies one base away. These data originate in a study of T-cell memory formation after mild COVID-19 (dated by TCRdb to the early 2020s). Context from the whole study: TCR sequence clusters from the two donors were found to be largely donor specific. In two donors, T-cell clones that expanded and contracted after mild COVID-19 were followed by sequencing TCRalpha and TCRbeta repertoires longitudinally. Two young, previously healthy adult volunteers made up the cohort, one male and one female.

The CDR3 runs 13 residues from the cysteine to the phenylalanine. Here the CDR3 DNA is all that survives: 39 bases in frame from base 1. V gives up 5 bases and J gives up 0 bases, and the segment between their germline ends measures 2 bases. CDR1 and CDR2 (SEHNR, FQNEAQ) derive from the germline V gene (reference sequence). Points the paper makes about the study in general: The detection of some responding clones in pre-infection memory suggests that pre-existing cross-reactive memory T cells joined the SARS-CoV-2 response. Contracting CD4+ clones were located mainly in the CM and EM memory subsets, whereas CD8+ clones were found to be enriched in EMRA. Clones contracting from day 15 to 85 had balanced CD4/CD8 phenotypes, while a second wave expanding from day 15 to 37 was biased towards CD4+. Whether the second-wave clones peaking on day 37 were SARS-CoV-2 specific was not confirmed. Only two mild cases were covered in the study, and larger cohorts including severe cases with pre-infection samples were considered necessary.

Ficoll-Paque density gradient centrifugation was the method used to isolate PBMCs. The instrument given in TCRdb is Illumina NovaSeq 6000. TCRalpha and TCRbeta cDNA libraries were built by 5'RACE with constant-segment primers, adding sample barcodes and unique molecular identifiers. RNA was extracted from every sample with Trizol reagent. Library amplification was performed in two PCR steps, and a second sample barcode and Illumina TruSeq adapters were introduced in the second step. Libraries were sequenced on an Illumina NovaSeq with 2 x 150 bp paired-end reads. The published analysis was carried out like this. Reads were demultiplexed and collapsed into UMI-guided consensus sequences with migec v1.2.7. Using mixcr v2.1.11, the UMI consensuses were aligned to TRA and TRB V and J templates and assembled into clonotypes. A clonotype was counted as expanded or contracted only if both edgeR and NoisET called the change significant, with noise models trained on biological replicates. For edgeR calls, a false discovery rate-adjusted p below 0.01 and a log2 fold-change threshold of 1 were applied. PCA with hierarchical clustering of max-normalized trajectories of the 1000 most abundant clonotypes was used as exploratory dynamics analysis. Separately sequenced CD4+ and CD8+ repertoires were used to assign the CD4 or CD8 phenotype of responding clones. In-frame beta chains were kept once TCRdb had trimmed the public reads at Q25 with fastp and called clones with MiXCR. CDR3 protein sequences are deduplicated, and each keeps its most common genes and DNA. These V and J calls originate from TCRdb's pipeline instead of the authors' own analysis. Across this sample there are 70,000 to 100,000 distinct CDR3 sequences, with approximately 13% seen only once. 25% to 35% of the sample belongs to the ten largest clones.

The sequence was collected from an adult woman who had mild COVID-19 (a few samples of this study predate the infection). The sample titles of this study are shuffled in the database, so cell type and time point are left out; the donor was told from shared clones. The chain joins TRBV7-9 to TRBJ2-6; the D gene cannot be resolved reliably. The sample was PBMCs or a T cell subset sorted from them (not recorded which). The DNA reads as follows: TGTGCCAGCAGCGTCTCTGGGGCCAACGTCCTGACTTTC. This encodes CASSVSGANVLTF.